The TCR beta chain described here comes from a study of radiotherapy plus CTLA-4 blockade in lung cancer. Study details: In about 20% of patients, objective responses were seen; approximately 30% had disease control. Overall study results and limits: Once radiotherapy plus ipilimumab had been given, TCR clones derived from tumor expanded in blood. Reportedly, early blood T cell clone dynamics best predicted response, with interferon-beta.

Clones were read by immunoSEQ multiplex PCR, and TCRdb kept only the in-frame ones, dropping some. The sample has roughly 15,000 clones; around 70% are singletons. CTLA-4 blockade with ipilimumab, together with focal radiation, was given to patients with chemo-refractory metastatic non-small-cell lung cancer. Details on this clone: The antigen remains unidentified.

This CDR3 spans 16 amino acids. The V end was cut by 5 bases, the J end by 4 bases, with 20 bases between. Germline V gene sequence: CDR1 SGHVS, CDR2 FNYEAQ. This chain uses TRBV7-6 with TRBJ1-2; D might be TRBD1 (5 bases). Sample: peripheral blood, taken from a patient treated with radiotherapy plus ipilimumab. The receptor comes from a human donor with non-small cell lung cancer whose response to radiotherapy plus ipilimumab could not be evaluated. CDR3 sequence: CASSLSDSNRLYGYTF. The CDR3 DNA follows: TGTGCCAGCAGCCTCAGTGACAGCAACAGGCTCTATGGCTACACCTTC.